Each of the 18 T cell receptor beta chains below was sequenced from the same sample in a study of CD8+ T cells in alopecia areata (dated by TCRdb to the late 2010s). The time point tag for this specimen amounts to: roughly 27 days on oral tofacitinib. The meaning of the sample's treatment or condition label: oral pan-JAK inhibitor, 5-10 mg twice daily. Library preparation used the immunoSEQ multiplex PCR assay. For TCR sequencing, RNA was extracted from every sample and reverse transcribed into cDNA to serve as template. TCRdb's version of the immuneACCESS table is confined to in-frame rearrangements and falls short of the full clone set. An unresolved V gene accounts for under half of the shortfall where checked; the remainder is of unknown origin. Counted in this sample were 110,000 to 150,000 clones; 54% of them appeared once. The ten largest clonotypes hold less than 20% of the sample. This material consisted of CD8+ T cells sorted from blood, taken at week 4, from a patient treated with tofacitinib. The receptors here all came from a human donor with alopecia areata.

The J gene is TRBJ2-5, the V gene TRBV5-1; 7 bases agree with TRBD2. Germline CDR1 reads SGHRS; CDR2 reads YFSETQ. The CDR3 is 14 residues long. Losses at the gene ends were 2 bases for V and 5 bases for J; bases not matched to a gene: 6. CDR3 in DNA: TGCGCCAGCAGCTTCGGACTAGGGGAGGAGACCCAGTACTTC. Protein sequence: CASSFGLGEETQYF.

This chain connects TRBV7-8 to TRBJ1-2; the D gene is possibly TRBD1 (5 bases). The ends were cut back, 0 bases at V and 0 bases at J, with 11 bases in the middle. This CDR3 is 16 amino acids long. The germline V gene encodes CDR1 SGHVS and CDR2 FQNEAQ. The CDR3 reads CASSLAGVQANYGYTF. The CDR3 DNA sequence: TGTGCCAGCAGCTTAGCGGGGGTCCAGGCTAACTATGGCTACACCTTC.

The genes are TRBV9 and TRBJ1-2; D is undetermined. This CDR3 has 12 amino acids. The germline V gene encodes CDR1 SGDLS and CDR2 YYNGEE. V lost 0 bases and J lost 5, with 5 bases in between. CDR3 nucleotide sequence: TGTGCCAGCAGCGTAGACAGTTATGGCTACACCTTC. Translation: CASSVDSYGYTF.

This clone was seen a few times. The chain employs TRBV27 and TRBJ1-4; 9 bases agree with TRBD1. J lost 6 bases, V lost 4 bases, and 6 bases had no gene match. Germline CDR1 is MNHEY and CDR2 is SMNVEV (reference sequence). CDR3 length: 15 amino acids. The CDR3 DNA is TGTGCCAGCAGTTCCTACAGGGGGCGCGATGAAAAACTGTTTTTT. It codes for CASSSYRGRDEKLFF.

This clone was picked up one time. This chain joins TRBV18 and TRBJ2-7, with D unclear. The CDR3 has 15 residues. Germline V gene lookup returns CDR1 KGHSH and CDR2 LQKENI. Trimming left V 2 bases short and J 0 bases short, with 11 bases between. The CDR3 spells CASSPEEVGSYEQYF. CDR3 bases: TGTGCCAGCTCACCAGAGGAAGTGGGCTCCTACGAGCAGTACTTC.

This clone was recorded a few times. This CDR3 reads CASSSPGGSNQPQHF. DNA of the CDR3: TGTGCCAGCTCCTCTCCCGGGGGATCAAATCAGCCCCAGCATTTT. The V gene is TRBV19, the J gene TRBJ1-5; maybe TRBD1 (5 bases). In germline, CDR1 is LNHDA, CDR2 SQIVND (reference sequence). CDR3 length equals 15 residues. Between the trimmed V and J ends, which lost 9 bases and 4 bases, there was a span of 19 bases.

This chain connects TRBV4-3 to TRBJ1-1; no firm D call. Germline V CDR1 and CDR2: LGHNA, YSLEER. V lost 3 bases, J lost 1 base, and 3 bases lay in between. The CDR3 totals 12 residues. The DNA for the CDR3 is TGCGCCAGCAGCCATCAGAACACTGAAGCTTTCTTT. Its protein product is CASSHQNTEAFF.

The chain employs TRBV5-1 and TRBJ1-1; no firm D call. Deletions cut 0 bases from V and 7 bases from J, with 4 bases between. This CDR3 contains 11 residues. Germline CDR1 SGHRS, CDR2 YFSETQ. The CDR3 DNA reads TGCGCCAGCAGCTTGGGGGTTGAAGCTTTCTTT. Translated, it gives CASSLGVEAFF.

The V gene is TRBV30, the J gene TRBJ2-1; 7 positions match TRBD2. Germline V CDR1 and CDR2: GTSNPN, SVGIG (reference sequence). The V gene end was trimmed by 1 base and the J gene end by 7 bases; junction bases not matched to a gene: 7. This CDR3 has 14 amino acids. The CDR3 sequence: CAWSDDSSGNEQFF. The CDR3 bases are TGTGCCTGGAGTGACGACTCTAGCGGTAATGAGCAGTTCTTC. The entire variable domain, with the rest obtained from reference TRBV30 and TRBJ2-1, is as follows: SQTIHQWPATLVQPVGSPLSLECTVEGTSNPNLYWYRQAAGRGLQLLFYSVGIGQISSEVPQNLSASRPQDRQFILSSKKLLLSDSGFYLCAWSDDSSGNEQFFGPGTRLTVL.

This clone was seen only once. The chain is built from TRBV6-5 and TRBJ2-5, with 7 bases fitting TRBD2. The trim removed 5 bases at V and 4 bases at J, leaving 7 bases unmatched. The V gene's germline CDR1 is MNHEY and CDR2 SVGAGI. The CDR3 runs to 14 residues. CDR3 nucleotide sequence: TGTGCCAGCAGTGAAGAGGGAGGGCTAGAGACCCAGTACTTC. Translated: CASSEEGGLETQYF.

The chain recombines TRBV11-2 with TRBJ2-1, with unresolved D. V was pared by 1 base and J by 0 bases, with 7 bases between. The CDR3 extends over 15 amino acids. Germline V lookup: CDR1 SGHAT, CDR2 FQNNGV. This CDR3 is CASSLGSISYNEQFF. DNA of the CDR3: TGTGCCAGCAGCTTAGGGTCCATCTCCTACAATGAGCAGTTCTTC.

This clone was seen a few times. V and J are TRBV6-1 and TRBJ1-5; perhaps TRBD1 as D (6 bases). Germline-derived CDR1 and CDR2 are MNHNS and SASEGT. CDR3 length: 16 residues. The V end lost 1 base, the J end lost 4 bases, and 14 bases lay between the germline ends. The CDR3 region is CASSEEEGVGNQPQHF. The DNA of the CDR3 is TGTGCCAGCAGTGAAGAGGAGGGGGTTGGGAATCAGCCCCAGCATTTT.

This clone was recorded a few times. The CDR3 region has the DNA TGTGCCAGCAGCTTAGCGCACGGGGTGAACACTGAAGCTTTCTTT. Protein sequence: CASSLAHGVNTEAFF. The chain has TRBV7-9 and TRBJ1-1; D remains unclear. Germline V CDR1 and CDR2: SEHNR, FQNEAQ (reference sequence). The CDR3 sequence is 15 residues long. V lost 0 bases and J 0 bases, leaving 8 bases between the germline ends.

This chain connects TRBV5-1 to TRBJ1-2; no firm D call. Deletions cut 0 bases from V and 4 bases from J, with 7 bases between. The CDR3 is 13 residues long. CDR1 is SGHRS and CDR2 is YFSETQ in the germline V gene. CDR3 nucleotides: TGCGCCAGCAGCTTGGATCGTTTCTATGGCTACACCTTC. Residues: CASSLDRFYGYTF.

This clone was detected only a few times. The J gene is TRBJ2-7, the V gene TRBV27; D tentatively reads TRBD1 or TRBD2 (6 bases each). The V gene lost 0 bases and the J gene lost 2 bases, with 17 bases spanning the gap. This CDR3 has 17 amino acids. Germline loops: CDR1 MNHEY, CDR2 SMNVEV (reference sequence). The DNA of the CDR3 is TGTGCCAGCAGTTTATCGAATCCGGCAGGGGAGGCCTACGAGCAGTACTTC. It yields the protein CASSLSNPAGEAYEQYF.

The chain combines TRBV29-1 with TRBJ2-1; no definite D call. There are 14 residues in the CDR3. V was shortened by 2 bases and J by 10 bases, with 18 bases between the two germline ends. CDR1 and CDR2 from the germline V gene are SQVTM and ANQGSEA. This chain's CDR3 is CSVENLNRIGEQFF. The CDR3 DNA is TGCAGCGTTGAAAACCTAAATCGAATCGGGGAGCAGTTCTTC.

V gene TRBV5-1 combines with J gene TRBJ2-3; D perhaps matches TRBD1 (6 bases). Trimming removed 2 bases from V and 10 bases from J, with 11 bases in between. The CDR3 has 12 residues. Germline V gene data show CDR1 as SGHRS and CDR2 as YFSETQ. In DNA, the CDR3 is TGCGCCAGCAGCTTCGGCAGGGGTGCGCAGTATTTT. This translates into CASSFGRGAQYF.

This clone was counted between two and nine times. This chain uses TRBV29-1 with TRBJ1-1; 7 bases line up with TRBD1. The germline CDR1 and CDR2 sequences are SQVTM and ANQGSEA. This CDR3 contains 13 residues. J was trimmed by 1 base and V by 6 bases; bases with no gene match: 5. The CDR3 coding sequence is TGCAGCGTACCGACAGGGTGGAACACTGAAGCTTTCTTT. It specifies CSVPTGWNTEAFF.